The source of this TCR beta chain is a study of human T cells and chemical hapten exposure. About the research overall: Patch tests applied 0.01% DPC to the upper back and were scored after 6 days. Broader study findings: PT1 expanded TCR numbers tracked positively with patch test score.

The authors' processing: Between about 23,224 and 700,000 TCRs appeared in each sample, and the median stood at 95,638. TCRdb ran MiXCR on the RACE reads and lists one entry per CDR3 protein. The V and J calls reflect TCRdb's pipeline rather than the authors' work. This table holds around 150,000 distinct CDR3 sequences, roughly a quarter found once. Remarks on this clonotype: Its cognate antigen is unknown.

V lost 4 bases and J lost 12; bases outside the gene matches: 15. CDR3 length: 16 residues. The germline V gene has CDR1 SGDLS and CDR2 YYNGEE. Time point given: patch test 3, about 24 weeks after DPC sensitization. Noted treatment: therapeutic diphenylcyclopropenone sensitization with weekly scalp DPC. The rearrangement uses TRBV9 and TRBJ2-6; TRBD1 aligns across 8 bases. This specimen was whole blood, taken in connection with sensitization to the hapten diphenylcyclopropenone (DPC). This sequence was found in a woman aged 18-29 years with alopecia areata. Some clones in this sample may be carry-over from other donors' samples. In DNA form, the CDR3 reads TGTGCCAGCAGCACTCACCGGGACAGGATGAGATCCGTCCTGACTTTC. Translated, it gives CASSTHRDRMRSVLTF.